The T cell receptor beta chain under discussion was sequenced for a study of blood T cell repertoires in COVID-19. In this sample, this clone turned up once. TCRdb's table, derived via immunoSEQ multiplex PCR, lists solely in-frame clones and lacks some. The table has 490,000 or so clones, 75% to 90% seen once; the top ten hold 8.3%. Trimming shortened V by 1 base and J by 8 bases, and 21 bases separated the two germline ends. The CDR3 is made up of 17 amino acids. Germline values: CDR1 SEHNR, CDR2 FQNEAQ (reference sequence). Recovered status in Cohort 3 required two negative PCRs, clearance, or symptom resolution.

The source is a woman aged 60-75 years who had recovered from COVID-19. Input material: PBMCs or T cells enriched from blood (not recorded which). This chain links TRBV7-9 with TRBJ2-4; perhaps TRBD1 as D (6 bases). The CDR3 DNA reads TGTGCCAGCAGCTTAGTCCTGATTCAGGGGCCTATGGACATTCAGTACTTC. Translated, it gives CASSLVLIQGPMDIQYF. Full variable domain (rest looked up from reference TRBV7-9 and TRBJ2-4): DTGVSQNPRHKITKRGQNVTFRCDPISEHNRLYWYRQTLGQGPEFLTYFQNEAQLEKSRLLSDRFSAERPKGSFSTLEIQRTEQGDSAMYLCASSLVLIQGPMDIQYFGAGTRLSVL.